A selection of T cell receptor beta chains follows, all from one sample in a study of cytomegalovirus exposure and HLA in healthy donors. Measured with immunoSEQ multiplex PCR; TCRdb has only the in-frame clones, and not every one. The sample yields roughly 99,000 clones, about 85% seen once. The material sequenced was PBMCs. The receptors derive from a man younger than 40 in good health and CMV-seronegative. The CDR3 runs from the conserved cysteine through the conserved F or W. D genes are given only for firm matches. A clone size is listed for some rows: how often the clone was seen (once, few, many), or a class if it is expanded.

j_call v_call clone_size d_call cdr3_aa cdr3_nt
TRBJ1-4 TRBV25-1 . TRBD1 CASSVWTGEGATNEKLFF TGTGCCAGCAGTGTTTGGACAGGGGAAGGAGCAACTAATGAAAAACTGTTTTTT
TRBJ2-1 TRBV6-7 once . CASSDREVYNEQFF TGTGCCAGCAGCGACAGGGAGGTCTACAATGAGCAGTTCTTC
TRBJ2-3 TRBV10-3 . . CAIRLAYSTDTQYF TGTGCCATCAGGCTAGCTTATAGCACAGATACGCAGTATTTT
TRBJ2-1 TRBV4-2 . TRBD2 CASSRSGSSYNEQFF TGTGCCAGCAGTAGGAGCGGGAGCTCCTACAATGAGCAGTTCTTC
TRBJ2-5 TRBV2 . TRBD1 CASRRSTGPETQYF TGTGCCAGCAGACGGTCGACAGGGCCAGAGACCCAGTACTTC
TRBJ1-5 TRBV27 . . CASSLQGNQPQHF TGTGCCAGCAGTTTACAGGGCAATCAGCCCCAGCATTTT
TRBJ2-7 TRBV6-6 . . CASIQRLASDEQYF TGTGCCAGCATTCAACGGCTAGCATCGGACGAGCAGTACTTC
TRBJ1-4 TRBV18 . . CASSSTENEKLFF TGTGCCAGCTCATCAACAGAGAATGAAAAACTGTTTTTT
TRBJ2-3 TRBV5-4 . TRBD2 CASSLSLRGGQDTQYF TGTGCCAGCAGCTTGTCCTTGCGGGGGGGCCAAGATACGCAGTATTTT
TRBJ1-1 TRBV19 . . CASIMYTEAFF TGTGCCAGTATCATGTACACTGAAGCTTTCTTT
TRBJ1-1 TRBV6-5 . . CASSLTANTEAFF TGTGCCAGCAGCTTGACAGCGAACACTGAAGCTTTCTTT
TRBJ2-7 TRBV6-1 . TRBD1 CASIKDRAKDEQYF TGTGCCAGCATTAAGGACAGGGCAAAGGACGAGCAGTACTTC
TRBJ2-5 TRBV2 . TRBD2 CASSEGWIAGELGTQYF TGTGCCAGCAGTGAGGGTTGGATAGCGGGAGAGTTGGGGACCCAGTACTTC
TRBJ2-7 TRBV11-1 . . CASSLVRAFPYEQYF TGTGCCAGCAGCTTAGTTCGAGCGTTTCCCTACGAGCAGTACTTC
TRBJ2-1 TRBV28 once TRBD2 CASSFRLAGGPSYNEQFF TGTGCCAGCAGTTTTAGACTAGCGGGAGGGCCGTCCTACAATGAGCAGTTCTTC
TRBJ1-6 TRBV30 . . CAWSVRGGLHF TGTGCCTGGAGTGTACGGGGAGGCCTCCACTTT
TRBJ1-6 TRBV19 . TRBD1 CASKGTGGQQNSPLHF TGTGCCAGTAAAGGGACAGGGGGTCAACAAAATTCACCCCTCCACTTT
TRBJ2-7 TRBV6-5 . TRBD1 CASNPGQSTYEQYF TGTGCCAGCAATCCGGGACAGTCAACCTACGAGCAGTACTTC
TRBJ1-4 TRBV19 once . CASRISERNEKLFF TGTGCCAGTAGGATTTCAGAGCGTAATGAAAAACTGTTTTTT
TRBJ2-3 TRBV9 . TRBD2 CASSGPGLQTDTQYF TGTGCCAGCAGCGGGCCGGGACTACAAACAGATACGCAGTATTTT
TRBJ2-3 TRBV5-4 . TRBD2 CASSPRGAGDTDTQYF TGTGCCAGCAGCCCCCGCGGTGCGGGGGACACAGATACGCAGTATTTT
TRBJ2-7 TRBV28 . . CASSSKTLSYEQYF TGTGCCAGCAGTTCGAAGACTCTCTCCTACGAGCAGTACTTC
TRBJ1-1 TRBV6-1 few . CASIPGLNTEAFF TGTGCCAGCATCCCAGGTTTAAACACTGAAGCTTTCTTT
TRBJ2-3 TRBV11-1 . . CASSPRGTDTQYF TGTGCCAGCAGTCCCCGGGGCACAGATACGCAGTATTTT
TRBJ1-3 TRBV30 . TRBD1 CAWSSQGALGNTIYF TGTGCCTGGAGTTCACAGGGGGCACTTGGAAACACCATATATTTT
TRBJ2-7 TRBV7-9 . TRBD1 CASSEGQGPYEQYF TGTGCCAGCAGCGAGGGACAGGGGCCCTACGAGCAGTACTTC
TRBJ1-2 TRBV2 . . CAIGQLSNYGYTF TGTGCCATCGGACAGCTGTCTAACTATGGCTACACCTTC
TRBJ2-5 TRBV30 . . CAGNLAELQETQYF TGTGCCGGGAACCTGGCGGAGTTACAAGAGACCCAGTACTTC
TRBJ2-7 TRBV27 . . CASSFTVSSYEQYF TGTGCCAGCAGTTTTACGGTTAGCTCCTACGAGCAGTACTTC
TRBJ2-3 TRBV5-1 . . CASSLEREEDTQYF TGCGCCAGCAGCTTGGAAAGGGAGGAAGATACGCAGTATTTT
TRBJ2-3 TRBV29-1 . . CSVDAVRATDTQYF TGCAGCGTTGACGCGGTCAGAGCCACAGATACGCAGTATTTT
TRBJ1-1 TRBV30 many TRBD1 CAWRRQGSPKAFF TGTGCCTGGAGGCGACAGGGGTCCCCAAAAGCTTTCTTT
TRBJ1-2 TRBV6-6 once . CASTHGGEGGGYTF TGTGCCAGCACCCACGGGGGGGAGGGAGGAGGCTACACCTTC
TRBJ2-1 TRBV7-2 . TRBD2 CASRRAGLNEQFF TGTGCCAGCAGACGAGCGGGGCTGAATGAGCAGTTCTTC
TRBJ2-1 TRBV6-4 . . CASSEGLNEQFF TGTGCCAGCAGTGAGGGCCTAAATGAGCAGTTCTTC
TRBJ2-3 TRBV4-1 . . CASSQGLAPDTQYF TGCGCCAGCAGCCAAGGCCTGGCCCCAGATACGCAGTATTTT
TRBJ2-1 TRBV28 . TRBD2 CASRGVWGGRDEQFF TGTGCCAGCAGAGGAGTCTGGGGGGGGAGAGATGAGCAGTTCTTC
TRBJ1-2 TRBV9 . TRBD1 CASSVDGTGIRGYTF TGTGCCAGCAGCGTAGACGGGACAGGGATCCGAGGCTACACCTTC
TRBJ2-6 TRBV9 . . CATSRPGANVLTF TGTGCCACCTCCAGGCCTGGGGCCAACGTCCTGACTTTC
TRBJ2-2 TRBV9 . . CASSERRVSTGELFF TGTGCCAGCTCTGAGCGGCGGGTGTCCACCGGGGAGCTGTTTTTT
TRBJ2-7 TRBV5-8 . . CASKDRRAPYEQYF TGTGCCAGCAAAGACCGGAGGGCCCCCTACGAGCAGTACTTC
TRBJ1-5 TRBV19 once . CASSISGGNQPQHF TGTGCCAGTAGTATAAGTGGAGGCAATCAGCCCCAGCATTTT
TRBJ1-1 TRBV19 . TRBD1 CASSRNRGTEAFF TGTGCCAGTAGTCGGAACAGGGGAACTGAAGCTTTCTTT
TRBJ1-1 TRBV9 few TRBD1 CASSEGATEAFF TGTGCCAGCAGCGAGGGGGCCACTGAAGCTTTCTTT
TRBJ1-1 TRBV29-1 . . CSVDRSQFGMNTEAFF TGCAGCGTTGACCGTTCACAGTTCGGAATGAACACTGAAGCTTTCTTT
TRBJ1-5 TRBV6-1 . . CASSVTQGSNQPQHF TGTGCCAGCAGTGTTACACAGGGAAGCAATCAGCCCCAGCATTTT
TRBJ1-4 TRBV28 few . CASRSPGGAGEKLFF TGTGCCAGCAGATCTCCGGGGGGCGCAGGAGAAAAACTGTTTTTT
TRBJ1-5 TRBV10-2 . . CASSAMGGSGQPQHF TGCGCCAGCAGTGCCATGGGGGGGTCAGGGCAGCCCCAGCATTTT
TRBJ2-4 TRBV6-1 . . CATRHDRQYF TGTGCCACCAGACACGATCGTCAGTACTTC